The following is a T cell receptor beta chain sequence with its context. Its antigen is not identified. The CDR3 is 13 amino acids. V lost 2 bases, J lost 0 bases, and 7 bases lay in between. The germline CDR1 and CDR2 sequences are GTSNPN and SVGIG (reference sequence). Sequencing of cultured CD4+ T cell DNA used the Oncomine TCR Beta short-read assay. TCRdb analysed the PCR reads with MiXCR anew, one entry per CDR3 protein. The repertoire consists of about 20,000 distinct CDR3 sequences, with about 43% occurring once and the leading ten covering just under 3%. This entry comes from a study of vaccination and CD4 T cells after COVID-19. Study results and limitations: It was found that, in convalescent patients, 304 of 307 vaccine-specific clones were spike mono-reactive.

Treatment meaning: 10-day PBMC culture with coronavirus spike peptide pools or control peptides (ViraFEST assay). With peptide pools, ViraFEST first expanded antigen-specific T cells and afterwards sequenced their TCRs. After being plated at under 2.5 million per well, PBMCs were cultured with about 10 IU/ml IL-2 and 8.5 to 10 ug/ml peptide pools. Sequenced here: CD4+ T cells from blood, cultured in vitro, sampled after SARS-CoV-2 vaccination. V usage is TRBV30 and J usage is TRBJ1-2, with D maybe TRBD1 (5 bases). The origin of this receptor is a human donor who had recovered from COVID-19. CDR3 region: CAWSRGANYGYTF. The CDR3 DNA reads as TGTGCCTGGAGTAGAGGGGCTAACTATGGCTACACCTTC.